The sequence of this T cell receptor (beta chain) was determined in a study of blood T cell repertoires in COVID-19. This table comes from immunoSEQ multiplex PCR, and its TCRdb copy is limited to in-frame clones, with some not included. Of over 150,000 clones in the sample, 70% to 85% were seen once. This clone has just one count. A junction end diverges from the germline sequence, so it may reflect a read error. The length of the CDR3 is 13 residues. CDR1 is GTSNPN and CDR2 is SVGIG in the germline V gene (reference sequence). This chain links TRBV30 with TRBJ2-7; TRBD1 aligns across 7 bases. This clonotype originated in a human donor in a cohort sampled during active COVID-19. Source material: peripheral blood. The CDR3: CAWRQGISSEQYF. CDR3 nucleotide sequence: TGTGCCTGGAGACAGGGGATCTCCTCCGAGCAGTACTTC.